This T cell receptor beta chain was sequenced for a study of cytomegalovirus exposure and HLA in healthy donors. To note about this clone: No antigen is known for it.

Primers included in the PCR were 60 Vbeta and 13 Jbeta primers. Repertoires were generated with immunoSEQ multiplex PCR, while TCRdb's copy carries only in-frame clones and drops some. The sample holds over 130,000 clones, around 90% seen once. Study outcomes and limitations: A later analysis linked a missense DCLRE1C variant to TCR beta V- and J-gene trimming.

In germline, CDR1 is MNHNS, CDR2 SASEGT. V was clipped by 6 bases and J by 6 bases; unmatched bases: 8. This CDR3 is built from 14 residues. The chain has TRBV6-1 and TRBJ2-3, with TRBD1 identical over 8 bases. Specimen: PBMCs. The clonotype was recovered from a woman between 40 and 50 years old in good health and CMV-seronegative. CDR3 amino acids: CASRPDRVSDTQYF. The CDR3 DNA sequence: TGTGCCAGCAGACCGGACAGGGTTTCTGATACGCAGTATTTT.